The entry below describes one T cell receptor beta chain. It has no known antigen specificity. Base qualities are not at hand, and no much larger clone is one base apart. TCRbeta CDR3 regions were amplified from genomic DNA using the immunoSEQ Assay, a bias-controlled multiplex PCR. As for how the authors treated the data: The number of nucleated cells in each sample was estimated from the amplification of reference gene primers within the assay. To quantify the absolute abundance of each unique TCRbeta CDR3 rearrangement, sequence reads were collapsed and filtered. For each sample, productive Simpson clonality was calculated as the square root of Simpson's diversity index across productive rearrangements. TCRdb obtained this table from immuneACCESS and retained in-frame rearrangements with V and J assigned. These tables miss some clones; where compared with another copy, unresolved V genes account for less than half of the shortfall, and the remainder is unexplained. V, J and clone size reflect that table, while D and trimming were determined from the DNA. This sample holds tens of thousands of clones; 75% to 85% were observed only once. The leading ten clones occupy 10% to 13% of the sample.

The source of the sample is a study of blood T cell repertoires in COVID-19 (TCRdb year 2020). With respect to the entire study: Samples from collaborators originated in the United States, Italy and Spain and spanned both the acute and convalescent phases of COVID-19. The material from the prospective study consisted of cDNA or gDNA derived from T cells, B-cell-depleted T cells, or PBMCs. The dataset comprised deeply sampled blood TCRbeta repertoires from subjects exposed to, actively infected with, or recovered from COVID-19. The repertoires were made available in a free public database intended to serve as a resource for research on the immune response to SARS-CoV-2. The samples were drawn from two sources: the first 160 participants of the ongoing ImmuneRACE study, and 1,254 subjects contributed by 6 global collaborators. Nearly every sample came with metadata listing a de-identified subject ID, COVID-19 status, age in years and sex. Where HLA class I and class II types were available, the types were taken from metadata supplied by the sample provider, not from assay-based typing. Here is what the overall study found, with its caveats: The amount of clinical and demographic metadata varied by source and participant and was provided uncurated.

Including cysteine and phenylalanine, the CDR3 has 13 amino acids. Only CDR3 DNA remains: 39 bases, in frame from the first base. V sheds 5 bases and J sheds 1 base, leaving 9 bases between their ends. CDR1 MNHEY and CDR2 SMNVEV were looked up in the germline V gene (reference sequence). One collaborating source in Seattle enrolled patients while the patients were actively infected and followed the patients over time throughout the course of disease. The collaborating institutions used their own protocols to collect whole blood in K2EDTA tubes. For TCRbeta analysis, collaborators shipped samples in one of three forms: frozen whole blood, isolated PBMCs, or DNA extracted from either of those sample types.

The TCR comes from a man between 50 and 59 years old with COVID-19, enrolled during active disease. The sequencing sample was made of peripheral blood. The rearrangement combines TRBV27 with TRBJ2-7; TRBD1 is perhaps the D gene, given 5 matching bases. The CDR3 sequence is CASSKDTSYEQYF. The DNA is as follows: TGTGCCAGCAGTAAGGACACATCCTACGAGCAGTACTTC.